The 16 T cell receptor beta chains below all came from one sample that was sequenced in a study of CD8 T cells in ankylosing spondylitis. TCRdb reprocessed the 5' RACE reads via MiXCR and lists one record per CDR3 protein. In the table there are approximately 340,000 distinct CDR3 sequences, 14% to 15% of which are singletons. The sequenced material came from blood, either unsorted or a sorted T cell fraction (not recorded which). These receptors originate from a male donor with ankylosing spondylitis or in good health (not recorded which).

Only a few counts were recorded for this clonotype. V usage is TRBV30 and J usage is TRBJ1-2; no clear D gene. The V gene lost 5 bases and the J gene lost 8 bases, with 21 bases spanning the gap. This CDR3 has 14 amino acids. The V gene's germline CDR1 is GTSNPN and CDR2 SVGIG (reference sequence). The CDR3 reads CAWVRTGSTGGYTF. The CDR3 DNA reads TGTGCCTGGGTACGGACCGGCTCCACCGGCGGCTACACCTTC. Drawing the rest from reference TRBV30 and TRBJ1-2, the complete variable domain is SQTIHQWPATLVQPVGSPLSLECTVEGTSNPNLYWYRQAAGRGLQLLFYSVGIGQISSEVPQNLSASRPQDRQFILSSKKLLLSDSGFYLCAWVRTGSTGGYTFGSGTRLTVV.

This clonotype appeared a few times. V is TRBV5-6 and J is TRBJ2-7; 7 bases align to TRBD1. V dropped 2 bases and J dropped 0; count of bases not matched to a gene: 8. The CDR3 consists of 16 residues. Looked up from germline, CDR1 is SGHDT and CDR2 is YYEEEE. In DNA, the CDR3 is TGTGCCAGCAGCTTTGACATCGGGACAGTCTCCTACGAGCAGTACTTC. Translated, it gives CASSFDIGTVSYEQYF.

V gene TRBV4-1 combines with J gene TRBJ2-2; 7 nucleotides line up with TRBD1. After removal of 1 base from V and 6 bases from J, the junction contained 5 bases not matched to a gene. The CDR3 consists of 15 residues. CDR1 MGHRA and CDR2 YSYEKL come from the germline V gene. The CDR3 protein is CASSQVPDRAGELFF. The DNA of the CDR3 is TGCGCCAGCAGCCAAGTACCCGACAGGGCCGGGGAGCTGTTTTTT.

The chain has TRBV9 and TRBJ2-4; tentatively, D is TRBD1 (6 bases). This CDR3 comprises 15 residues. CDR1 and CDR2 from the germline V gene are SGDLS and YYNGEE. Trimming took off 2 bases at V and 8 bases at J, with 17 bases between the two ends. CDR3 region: CASSVAGTKVDIQYF. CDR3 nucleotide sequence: TGTGCCAGCAGCGTTGCTGGGACAAAGGTGGACATTCAGTACTTC. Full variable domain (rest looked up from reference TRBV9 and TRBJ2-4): DSGVTQTPKHLITATGQRVTLRCSPRSGDLSVYWYQQSLDQGLQFLIQYYNGEERAKGNILERFSAQQFPDLHSELNLSSLELGDSALYFCASSVAGTKVDIQYFGAGTRLSVL.

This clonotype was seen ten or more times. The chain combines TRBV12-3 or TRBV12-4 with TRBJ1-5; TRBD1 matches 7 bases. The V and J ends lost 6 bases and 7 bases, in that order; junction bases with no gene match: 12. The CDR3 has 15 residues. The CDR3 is CASSLDRARGQPQHF. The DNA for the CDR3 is TGTGCCAGCAGCCTCGACAGGGCGCGAGGACAGCCCCAGCATTTT.

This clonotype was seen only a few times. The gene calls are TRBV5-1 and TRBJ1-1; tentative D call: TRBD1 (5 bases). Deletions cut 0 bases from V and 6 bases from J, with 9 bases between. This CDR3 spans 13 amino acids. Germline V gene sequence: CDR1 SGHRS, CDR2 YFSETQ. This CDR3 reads CASSLGGEAEAFF. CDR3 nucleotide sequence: TGCGCCAGCAGCTTGGGGGGGGAGGCTGAAGCTTTCTTT.

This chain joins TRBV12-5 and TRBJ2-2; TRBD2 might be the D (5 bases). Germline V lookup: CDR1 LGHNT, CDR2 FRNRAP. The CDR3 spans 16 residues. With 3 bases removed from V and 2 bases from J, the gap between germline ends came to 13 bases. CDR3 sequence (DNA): TGTGCTAGTGGTTTATTACAGACTATCAACACCGGGGAGCTGTTTTTT. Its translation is CASGLLQTINTGELFF.

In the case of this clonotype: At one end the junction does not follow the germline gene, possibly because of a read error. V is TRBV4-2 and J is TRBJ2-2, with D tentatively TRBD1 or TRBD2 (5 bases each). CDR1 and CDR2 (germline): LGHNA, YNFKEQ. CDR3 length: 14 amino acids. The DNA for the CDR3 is TGTGCCATCAGCCTGGGGGTCCACCACGGGGAGCTGTTTTTT. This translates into CAISLGVHHGELFF.

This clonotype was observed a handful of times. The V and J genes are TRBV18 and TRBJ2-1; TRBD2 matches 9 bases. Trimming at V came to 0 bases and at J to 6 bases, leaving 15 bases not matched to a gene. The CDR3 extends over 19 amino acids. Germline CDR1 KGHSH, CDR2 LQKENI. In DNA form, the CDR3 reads TGTGCCAGCTCACCACCCGGCCTAGCGGGGAATCCATCTGTCAATGAGCAGTTCTTC. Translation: CASSPPGLAGNPSVNEQFF. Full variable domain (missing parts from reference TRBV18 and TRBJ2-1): NAGVMQNPRHLVRRRGQEARLRCSPMKGHSHVYWYRQLPEEGLKFMVYLQKENIIDESGMPKERFSAEFPKEGPSILRIQQVVRGDSAAYFCASSPPGLAGNPSVNEQFFGPGTRLTVL.

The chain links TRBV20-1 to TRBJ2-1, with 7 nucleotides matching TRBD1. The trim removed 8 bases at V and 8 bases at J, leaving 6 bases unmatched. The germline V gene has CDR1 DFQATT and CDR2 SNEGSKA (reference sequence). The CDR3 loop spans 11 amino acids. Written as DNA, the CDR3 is TGCAGTTATTTGACAGGGTATGAGCAGTTCTTC. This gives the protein CSYLTGYEQFF.

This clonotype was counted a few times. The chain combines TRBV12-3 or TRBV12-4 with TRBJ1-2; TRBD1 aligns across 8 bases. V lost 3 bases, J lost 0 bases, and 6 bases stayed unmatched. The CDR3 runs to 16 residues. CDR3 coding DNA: TGTGCCAGCAGTTTCGCCGGGACAGGAACTAACTATGGCTACACCTTC. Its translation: CASSFAGTGTNYGYTF.

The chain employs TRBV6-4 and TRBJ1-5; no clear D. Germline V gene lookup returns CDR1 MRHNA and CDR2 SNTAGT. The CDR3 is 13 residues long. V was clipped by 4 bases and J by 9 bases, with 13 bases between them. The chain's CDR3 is CASSVTGRAPQHF. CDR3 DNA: TGTGCCAGCAGTGTTACGGGGAGAGCGCCCCAGCATTTT.

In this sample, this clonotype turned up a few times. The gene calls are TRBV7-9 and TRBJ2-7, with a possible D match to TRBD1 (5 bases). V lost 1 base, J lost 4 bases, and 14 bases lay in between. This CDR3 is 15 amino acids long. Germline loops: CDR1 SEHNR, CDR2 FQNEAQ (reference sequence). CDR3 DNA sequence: TGTGCCAGCAGCTTAGGATCGGCAGGGTTGTACGAGCAGTACTTC. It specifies CASSLGSAGLYEQYF.

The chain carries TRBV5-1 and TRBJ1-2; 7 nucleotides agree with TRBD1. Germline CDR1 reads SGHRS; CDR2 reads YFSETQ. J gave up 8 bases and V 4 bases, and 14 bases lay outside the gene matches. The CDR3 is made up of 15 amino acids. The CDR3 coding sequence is TGCGCCAGCAGCGACGCGAACCGACAGGGAGGCGGCTACACCTTC. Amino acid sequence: CASSDANRQGGGYTF.

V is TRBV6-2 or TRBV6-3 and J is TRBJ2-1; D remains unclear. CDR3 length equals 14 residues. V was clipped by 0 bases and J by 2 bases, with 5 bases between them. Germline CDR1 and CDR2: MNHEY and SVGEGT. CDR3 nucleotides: TGTGCCAGCAGTTACTCGCCCACCTACAATGAGCAGTTCTTC. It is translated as CASSYSPTYNEQFF.

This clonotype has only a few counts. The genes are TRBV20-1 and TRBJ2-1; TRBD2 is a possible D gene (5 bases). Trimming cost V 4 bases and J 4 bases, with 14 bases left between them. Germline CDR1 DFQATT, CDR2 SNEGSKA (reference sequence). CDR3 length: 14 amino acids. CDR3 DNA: TGCAGTGCTAAGGGCCTAGCAGATTACAATGAGCAGTTCTTC. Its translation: CSAKGLADYNEQFF.